This T cell receptor (beta chain) derives from a study of tumor T cells in aggressive B-cell lymphoma. V dropped 3 bases and J dropped 10 bases, with 17 bases sitting between them. In germline, CDR1 is SGDLS, CDR2 YYNGEE. CDR3 length equals 14 residues. The method was immunoSEQ multiplex PCR; TCRdb's version includes in-frame clones alone and lacks a portion of them. This sample has 780 or so clones, with around 86% found just once. The sequence came from an adult with diffuse large B cell lymphoma. The rearrangement uses TRBV9 and TRBJ2-1; D might be TRBD1 (5 bases). Input material: tumor tissue. The CDR3 spells CASSAEGAVGEQFF. In DNA, the CDR3 is TGTGCCAGCAGCGCAGAAGGGGCGGTCGGGGAGCAGTTCTTC.